This entry features one T cell receptor (beta chain) sequence. Its antigen is not yet known. Base-call qualities are not available, and no considerably larger clone is one nucleotide away. Expansion of CD8+CD57+ cells had been shown by flow cytometry in the patients chosen for sequencing. Every patient had a diagnosis of severe acquired aplastic anemia based on International Study of Aplastic Anemia and Agranulocytosis and Camitta criteria. No patient had received any therapy when blood was sampled. The study deep-sequenced TCR repertoires of sorted CD4+ and CD8+ blood T cells from severe aplastic anemia patients and healthy subjects. Patients were enrolled under clinicaltrials.gov protocols 00001620, 01623167, 00001397, 00071045, 00081523 and 00961064 in the USA. Ficoll-Paque density gradient centrifugation was used to isolate peripheral blood mononuclear cells. Before DNA extraction, CD4+ and CD8+ T cells were sorted with FACS or magnetic beads.

This sample was included in a study of CD8+CD57+ T cells in acquired aplastic anemia (dated by TCRdb to 2016 to 2018). Concerning the study at large: A mean of about 3.2 ug of DNA, ranging from roughly 0.2 to 30 ug, was extracted from sorted CD4+ and CD8+ cells. CD8+CD57+ expansion was defined as a frequency above the mean frequency observed in healthy subjects.

The paper's findings and limits, for the study overall: Although 25 to 30 CD8+ CDR3 sequences were shared by patients and controls, these sequences appeared highly expressed in patients and within the immunodominant clones of patients. No significant difference in CD8+ Simpson's diversity was found between patients and healthy controls (P=0.060).

TCR beta VDJ combination and CDR3 sequence profiling used genomic DNA as the template. An Illumina HiSeq 2000 was the platform used for TCR repertoire sequencing. In the source study's methods: TRBV/TRBJ rearrangement plots, CDR3 size and DJ length profiles, and Simpson's diversity index were used to assess repertoires. The most abundant DNA sequence in the deep sequencing data was defined as the immunodominant clone. CDR3 amino acid sequences were checked for sharing across subjects and were also compared against the VDJdb database and published repertoires. TCRdb applied fastp at Q25 and MiXCR to the public reads, then kept only in-frame beta chains. Each CDR3 protein gets just one entry, which takes the most common genes and DNA from the rows behind it. The V and J calls were determined by TCRdb, not by the authors. The sample includes 150,000 or so distinct CDR3 sequences, with around half observed a single time. In total, the top ten clones hold around 3% of the sample.

Per the germline V gene, WSHSY is the CDR1 and SAAADI is the CDR2. There are 16 amino acids in the CDR3, from cysteine to phenylalanine inclusive. The only DNA kept is the CDR3, 48 bases in frame from the first base. V is pared back by 4 bases and J by 0 bases, with 12 bases lying between the germline termini. This receptor was obtained from a human donor with aplastic anemia. The chain employs TRBV10-2 and TRBJ2-2; TRBD1 is possibly the D segment (6 matching bases). The specimen sequenced was sorted CD4+, CD8+, or CD8+CD57+ T cells (not recorded which) from PBMCs. The CDR3 region reads CASSVRDTTNTGELFF. Read as DNA, the sequence is TGCGCCAGCAGTGTAAGGGACACCACGAACACCGGGGAGCTGTTTTTT.